The 32 T cell receptor beta chains below were found in one sample sequenced in a study of CD8+ T cells in alopecia areata. It was cDNA, reverse transcribed from extracted RNA, that served as the sequencing template. TCRdb's copy holds only in-frame clones and misses some; the assay was immunoSEQ multiplex PCR. Of 35,000 to 45,000 clones in the sample, roughly 89% were seen once. Regarding treatment: oral pan-JAK inhibitor, 5-10 mg twice daily. Sequences were derived from CD8+ T cells sorted from blood, sampled at week 24, from a patient treated with tofacitinib. Receptors originate from a human donor with alopecia areata.

The rearrangement joins TRBV6-1 to TRBJ1-5; unclear D gene. Trimming removed 2 bases from V and 0 bases from J, with 8 bases in between. The CDR3 length is 15 residues. CDR1 and CDR2 (germline): MNHNS, SASEGT. CDR3 in amino acids: CASSELADSNQPQHF. CDR3 DNA: TGTGCCAGCAGTGAATTGGCAGATAGCAATCAGCCCCAGCATTTT.

The chain is built from TRBV7-9 and TRBJ2-6; a weak D match, TRBD1 (6 bases). V was cut by 1 base and J by 12 bases, with 10 bases left in between. Germline V lookup: CDR1 SEHNR, CDR2 FQNEAQ (reference sequence). This CDR3 spans 13 amino acids. The chain's CDR3 is CASSLEQGTVLTF. CDR3 nucleotide sequence: TGTGCCAGCAGCTTAGAACAGGGTACCGTCCTGACTTTC.

V usage is TRBV13 and J usage is TRBJ2-7; no firm D call. Trimming pared 8 bases from V and 0 bases from J, leaving 11 bases between. The germline gives CDR1 PRHDT, CDR2 FYEKMQ (reference sequence). The CDR3 totals 13 residues. The CDR3 coding sequence is TGTGCCAGCGGTAGTAGGACCTCCTACGAGCAGTACTTC. Its translation: CASGSRTSYEQYF.

CDR3 nucleotide sequence: TGTGCCAGCAGCCTCCCCCTCAGCGGGGGGCCGAGCACAGATACGCAGTATTTT. Translated, it gives CASSLPLSGGPSTDTQYF. This chain links TRBV5-4 with TRBJ2-3, with 9 bases that match TRBD2. Germline CDR1 is SGHNT and CDR2 is YYREEE (reference sequence). V gave up 4 bases and J gave up 0 bases; unmatched junction bases: 12. The CDR3 totals 18 residues. Supplemented by reference TRBV5-4 and TRBJ2-3, the full variable domain reads ETGVTQSPTHLIKTRGQQVTLRCSSQSGHNTVSWYQQALGQGPQFIFQYYREEENGRGNFPPRFSGLQFPNYSSELNVNALELDDSALYLCASSLPLSGGPSTDTQYFGPGTRLTVL.

V usage is TRBV27 and J usage is TRBJ2-7; maybe TRBD2 (6 bases). V gave up 7 bases and J gave up 2 bases, with 12 bases separating them. This CDR3 has 13 amino acids. Per the germline V gene, CDR1 is MNHEY and CDR2 is SMNVEV (reference sequence). Here the CDR3 DNA reads TGTGCCAGCATCGGGGGTTACACCTACGAGCAGTACTTC. Translating gives CASIGGYTYEQYF.

The genes are TRBV6-5 and TRBJ1-5; D ambiguous. Trimming took off 5 bases at V and 5 bases at J, with 13 bases between the two ends. The germline gives CDR1 MNHEY, CDR2 SVGAGI. The CDR3 length is 14 residues. The CDR3 reads CASSRNGEDQPQHF. In nucleotides, the CDR3 is TGTGCCAGCAGTCGGAACGGGGAGGATCAGCCCCAGCATTTT.

This sequence joins TRBV7-3 and TRBJ2-3; a possible D gene is TRBD1 (7 bases). The length of the CDR3 is 15 residues. Per germline, CDR1 SGHTA and CDR2 FQGTGA. V lost 5 bases, J lost 2 bases, and 14 bases lay in between. CDR3 sequence reads: CASSRGTANTDTQYF. The CDR3 DNA is TGTGCCAGCAGCCGCGGGACAGCGAACACAGATACGCAGTATTTT. The complete variable domain, with remaining parts taken from reference TRBV7-3 and TRBJ2-3, reads GAGVSQTPSNKVTEKGKYVELRCDPISGHTALYWYRQSLGQGPEFLIYFQGTGAADDSGLPNDRFFAVRPEGSVSTLKIQRTERGDSAVYLCASSRGTANTDTQYFGPGTRLTVL.

This rearrangement joins TRBV7-8 to TRBJ2-7; maybe TRBD1 (6 bases). The V gene's germline CDR1 is SGHVS and CDR2 FQNEAQ. The germline V and J ends were trimmed by 4 bases and 2 bases, with 12 bases remaining between them. The CDR3 runs 14 residues. The CDR3 DNA follows: TGTGCCAGCAGCTACCCGGGACAAACCTACGAGCAGTACTTC. This gives the protein CASSYPGQTYEQYF.

This sequence joins TRBV29-1 and TRBJ2-1; TRBD1 agrees at 10 bases. The germline CDR1 and CDR2 sequences are SQVTM and ANQGSEA. Trimming took 7 bases from V and 5 from J; bases not matched to a gene: 5. This CDR3 is built from 13 residues. DNA for the CDR3: TGCAGCGCCACCGGGACAGGGGACAATGAGCAGTTCTTC. Protein: CSATGTGDNEQFF.

The V call is TRBV27, the J call TRBJ2-7; 9 bases match TRBD1. There are 16 residues in the CDR3. In germline, CDR1 is MNHEY, CDR2 SMNVEV (reference sequence). V gave up 0 bases and J gave up 3 bases; unmatched junction bases: 6. CDR3 DNA: TGTGCCAGCAGTTTATCCCGGGACAGGGTCTTCTACGAGCAGTACTTC. The encoded protein is CASSLSRDRVFYEQYF.

This clone has a single count. The V call is TRBV27, the J call TRBJ2-1; TRBD2 agrees at 7 bases. Per the germline V gene, CDR1 is MNHEY and CDR2 is SMNVEV (reference sequence). Germline trimming cut 5 bases from V and 2 bases from J; bases unmatched to any gene: 15. The CDR3 loop spans 18 amino acids. The CDR3 here is CASSPEGVWGGAYNEQFF. CDR3 bases: TGTGCCAGCAGTCCCGAAGGAGTTTGGGGGGGGGCCTACAATGAGCAGTTCTTC.

V and J are TRBV29-1 and TRBJ2-1; the D is unclear. Germline values: CDR1 SQVTM, CDR2 ANQGSEA. The CDR3 sequence is 13 residues long. V was shortened by 7 bases and J by 6 bases, with 16 bases between the two germline ends. The CDR3 sequence: CSASKGESNEQFF. Here the CDR3 DNA reads TGCAGCGCCTCAAAGGGTGAGAGCAATGAGCAGTTCTTC.

The V call is TRBV30, the J call TRBJ2-2; 7 bases are a match to TRBD1. J gave up 7 bases and V 4 bases, and 9 bases lay outside the gene matches. Germline V gene sequence: CDR1 GTSNPN, CDR2 SVGIG (reference sequence). This CDR3 contains 14 residues. CDR3 DNA sequence: TGTGCCTGGAATGAGGGGGCGCGGATCGGGGAGCTGTTTTTT. Protein: CAWNEGARIGELFF.

The chain employs TRBV29-1 and TRBJ2-7; D may be TRBD1 (5 bases). The germline V and J ends were trimmed by 6 bases and 3 bases, with 15 bases remaining between them. This CDR3 contains 13 residues. Germline V gene lookup returns CDR1 SQVTM and CDR2 ANQGSEA. The CDR3, as DNA: TGCAGCGTGGCGAGCCAGGGCGACTACGAGCAGTACTTC. This codes for CSVASQGDYEQYF.

This chain joins TRBV7-8 and TRBJ2-1, with 8 bases fitting TRBD2. The CDR3 covers 16 residues. CDR1 is SGHVS and CDR2 is FQNEAQ in the germline V gene. With 5 bases clipped from V and 3 bases from J, the junction kept 9 bases outside the gene matches. CDR3 loop: CASSGSGGAYYNEQFF. DNA for the CDR3: TGTGCCAGCAGCGGCAGCGGGGGCGCCTACTACAATGAGCAGTTCTTC.

This chain uses TRBV15 with TRBJ1-5; D might be TRBD1 (5 bases). The V end was cut by 8 bases, the J end by 3 bases, with 11 bases between. The CDR3 covers 13 residues. The V gene's germline CDR1 is LNHNV and CDR2 YYDKDF (reference sequence). The CDR3, as DNA: TGTGCCACCGAGGCAGGGTACAATCAGCCCCAGCATTTT. Residues: CATEAGYNQPQHF.

The chain uses TRBV5-1 and TRBJ2-1; D uncertain. The germline CDR1 and CDR2 sequences are SGHRS and YFSETQ. This CDR3 comprises 15 residues. Trimming removed 4 bases from V and 9 bases from J, with 20 bases in between. CDR3 residues: CASSLDPSEWTEQFF. As DNA, the CDR3 is TGCGCCAGCAGCCTGGACCCGTCGGAATGGACTGAGCAGTTCTTC.

The chain is built from TRBV5-6 and TRBJ2-1; either TRBD1 or TRBD2 may supply D (5 bases each). This CDR3 contains 14 residues. CDR1 is SGHDT, CDR2 YYEEEE, per germline. V lost 3 bases to trimming and J lost 5 bases, with 12 bases between them. Written as DNA, the CDR3 is TGTGCCAGCAGCTCAAGAGGGACGAACAATGAGCAGTTCTTC. As protein: CASSSRGTNNEQFF.

V is TRBV29-1 and J is TRBJ2-7; TRBD1 agrees at 9 bases. The CDR3 sequence is 14 residues long. The ends lost 3 bases at V and 1 base at J; junction bases unmatched: 4. In germline, CDR1 is SQVTM, CDR2 ANQGSEA. The CDR3 spells CSVEGDRESYEQYF. The CDR3 region has the DNA TGCAGCGTTGAGGGGGACAGGGAGTCCTACGAGCAGTACTTC.

This chain joins TRBV28 and TRBJ2-7, with unresolved D. V dropped 6 bases and J dropped 6 bases, with 9 bases sitting between them. CDR1 and CDR2 (germline): MDHEN, SYDVKM. The CDR3 is 11 residues long. The CDR3 region is CASSSATEQYF. The CDR3 coding sequence is TGTGCCAGCAGCTCAGCTACCGAGCAGTACTTC.

The rearrangement joins TRBV29-1 to TRBJ2-1, with TRBD2 matching over 8 bases. V dropped 4 bases and J dropped 0; count of bases not matched to a gene: 8. Germline CDR1 reads SQVTM; CDR2 reads ANQGSEA. The CDR3 has 16 amino acids. The CDR3 DNA sequence: TGCAGCGTTGCGAGCCGGGGGGGCCACTCCTACAATGAGCAGTTCTTC. Its protein is CSVASRGGHSYNEQFF.

This clone has only one observation. This sequence joins TRBV29-1 and TRBJ2-7, with 10 bases that match TRBD1. Germline-derived CDR1 and CDR2 are SQVTM and ANQGSEA. The V segment lost 4 bases and the J segment 5 bases; nucleotides outside the gene matches: 8. The CDR3 is made up of 14 amino acids. The CDR3 DNA reads as TGCAGCGTTGGGCCCGGGACAGGGGTAGACGAGCAGTACTTC. Amino acids: CSVGPGTGVDEQYF.

The chain is built from TRBV19 and TRBJ2-2; possibly TRBD1 for D (5 bases). The CDR3 spans 14 residues. Germline assignment: CDR1 LNHDA and CDR2 SQIVND (reference sequence). V was cut by 7 bases and J by 6 bases, with 15 bases left in between. This CDR3 reads CASTGAWGSGELFF. The CDR3 coding sequence is TGTGCCAGTACTGGGGCTTGGGGCTCCGGGGAGCTGTTTTTT.

This clone was detected a few times. The rearrangement joins TRBV29-1 to TRBJ2-2; 10 bases agree with TRBD1. The V gene end was trimmed by 1 base and the J gene end by 6 bases; junction bases not matched to a gene: 8. The CDR3 loop spans 16 amino acids. The germline CDR1 and CDR2 sequences are SQVTM and ANQGSEA. CDR3 bases: TGCAGCGTTGAAGTGGGGGACAGGGGAGTCGCCGGGGAGCTGTTTTTT. Its translation is CSVEVGDRGVAGELFF.

This chain links TRBV27 with TRBJ1-1; TRBD1 might be the D (5 bases). Trimming removed 4 bases at V and 5 bases at J, with 11 bases between. The CDR3 contains 13 residues. Germline values: CDR1 MNHEY, CDR2 SMNVEV (reference sequence). Here the CDR3 reads CASSYGGWTEAFF. DNA for the CDR3: TGTGCCAGCAGTTACGGGGGGTGGACTGAAGCTTTCTTT.

V usage is TRBV5-4 and J usage is TRBJ2-7, with D maybe TRBD2 (7 bases). The ends were cut back, 0 bases at V and 5 bases at J, with 15 bases in the middle. The CDR3 spans 15 residues. CDR1 and CDR2 from the germline V gene are SGHNT and YYREEE (reference sequence). The CDR3 nucleotides read TGTGCCAGCAGCTTGGTGGGGGGGCCAAGCCACGAGCAGTACTTC. Translating gives CASSLVGGPSHEQYF.

This clone has only a few counts. The gene calls are TRBV7-9 and TRBJ2-7, with D unresolved. CDR3 length equals 11 residues. Per the germline V gene, CDR1 is SEHNR and CDR2 is FQNEAQ (reference sequence). Trimming shortened V by 1 base and J by 7 bases, and 5 bases separated the two germline ends. The DNA of the CDR3 is TGTGCCAGCAGCTTAGGCCGAGAGCAGTACTTC. Protein sequence: CASSLGREQYF.

CDR3 residues: CASSQEDTSANTGELFF. DNA for the CDR3: TGTGCCAGCAGCCAGGAAGACACCTCCGCGAACACCGGGGAGCTGTTTTTT. The chain links TRBV4-2 to TRBJ2-2; D not resolved. V lost 3 bases and J lost 0, with 14 bases in between. Germline V gene data show CDR1 as LGHNA and CDR2 as YNFKEQ. The CDR3 totals 17 residues.

J is TRBJ2-1 and V is TRBV27, with 7 positions matching TRBD1. V shed 4 bases, J shed 8 bases, and the junction held 8 bases outside the gene matches. This CDR3 is built from 14 residues. Germline CDR1 is MNHEY and CDR2 is SMNVEV (reference sequence). CDR3 loop: CASSYSTGQDEQFF. In DNA, the CDR3 is TGTGCCAGCAGTTATTCGACAGGGCAGGATGAGCAGTTCTTC.

This chain joins TRBV30 and TRBJ2-7; D gene ambiguous. Between the trimmed V and J ends, which lost 0 bases and 0 bases, there was a span of 9 bases. This CDR3 is built from 14 residues. The germline V gene encodes CDR1 GTSNPN and CDR2 SVGIG (reference sequence). CDR3 in DNA: TGTGCCTGGAGTGTACTCGACGGCTCCTACGAGCAGTACTTC. Encoded protein: CAWSVLDGSYEQYF.

This clone has just a few counts. The chain links TRBV7-2 to TRBJ2-3; 11 bases are shared with TRBD2. This CDR3 contains 14 residues. Germline trimming cut 4 bases from V and 4 bases from J; bases unmatched to any gene: 1. From germline, CDR1 is SGHTA and CDR2 FQGNSA. This CDR3 reads CASSSLAGADTQYF. For the CDR3, the DNA is TGTGCCAGCAGCTCACTAGCGGGGGCAGATACGCAGTATTTT.

The chain has TRBV19 and TRBJ2-1; TRBD1 might be the D (5 bases). This CDR3 has 11 residues. CDR1 LNHDA and CDR2 SQIVND come from the germline V gene (reference sequence). V was pared by 4 bases and J by 10 bases, with 8 bases between. Written as DNA, the CDR3 is TGTGCCAGTAGTACAGGGTTAGAGCAGTTCTTC. The encoded protein is CASSTGLEQFF.